These T cell receptor beta chains were read from a single sample in a study of T-cell memory formation after mild COVID-19. MiXCR was run by TCRdb on the 5' RACE reads, yielding one entry per CDR3 protein. The table lists hundreds of thousands of distinct CDR3 sequences, about 16% of them singletons. The sample taken for sequencing was PBMCs or a T cell subset sorted from them (not recorded which). The receptors here all came from a man between 18 and 29 years old who had mild COVID-19 (a few samples of this study predate the infection). Cell type and time point are not known. Both conserved end residues are part of each CDR3. The D gene is left open where the match is weak. Rows give clone size only sometimes, using once, few, many, or a class for an expanded clone.

D gene	V gene	clone size	J gene	CDR3 protein	CDR3 DNA
NA	TRBV18	NA	TRBJ2-7	CASSPLTGPSYEQYF	TGTGCCAGCTCACCATTGACAGGACCCTCCTACGAGCAGTACTTC
NA	TRBV5-1	many	TRBJ2-5	CASSQTDQETQYF	TGCGCCAGCAGCCAGACAGACCAAGAGACCCAGTACTTC
TRBD1	TRBV6-2/TRBV6-3	NA	TRBJ1-6	CASRMDRGLLNSPLHF	TGTGCCAGCAGGATGGACAGGGGGCTTCTTAATTCACCCCTCCACTTT
TRBD1	TRBV5-1	NA	TRBJ2-2	CASSPTGYVAGELFF	TGCGCCAGCAGCCCGACAGGGTATGTCGCCGGGGAGCTGTTTTTT
NA	TRBV7-8	few	TRBJ2-7	CASSPLDEQYF	TGTGCCAGCAGCCCCTTGGACGAGCAGTACTTC
NA	TRBV28	few	TRBJ1-6	CASKPGAYSSPLHF	TGTGCCAGCAAACCAGGGGCGTATTCTTCACCCCTCCACTTT
NA	TRBV5-1	NA	TRBJ2-2	CASSRLNTGELFF	TGCGCCAGCAGTCGGTTGAACACCGGGGAGCTGTTTTTT
NA	TRBV29-1	few	TRBJ2-2	CSEGPGSCFF	NA
NA	TRBV5-1	many	TRBJ2-7	CASSSGEPYEQYF	TGCGCCAGCAGCTCTGGGGAACCCTACGAGCAGTACTTC
TRBD2	TRBV4-2	few	TRBJ2-5	CASSHGRGGQETQYF	TGTGCCAGCAGCCACGGTCGGGGGGGGCAAGAGACCCAGTACTTC
NA	TRBV5-8	NA	TRBJ2-1	CASSGGTLGEQFF	TGTGCCAGCAGCGGCGGGACACTGGGTGAGCAGTTCTTC
TRBD1	TRBV7-3	few	TRBJ1-2	CASSPGQENYGYTF	TGTGCCAGCAGCCCCGGACAGGAGAACTATGGCTACACCTTC
NA	TRBV11-1	NA	TRBJ2-1	CASSLAWGSYNEQFF	TGTGCCAGCAGCTTAGCGTGGGGATCCTACAATGAGCAGTTCTTC
NA	TRBV7-3	NA	TRBJ1-1	CASSSIGRDAEAFF	TGTGCCAGCAGCTCCATCGGCAGGGACGCTGAAGCTTTCTTT
TRBD2	TRBV5-1	few	TRBJ2-3	CASSLAKVGLGLDTQYF	TGCGCCAGCAGCTTGGCCAAAGTGGGACTAGGGTTAGATACGCAGTATTTT
TRBD1	TRBV7-9	NA	TRBJ2-1	CASSSDRGRYSYNEQFF	TGTGCCAGCAGTTCCGACAGGGGCCGGTATTCCTACAATGAGCAGTTCTTC
TRBD1	TRBV4-2	NA	TRBJ1-3	CASSHSRDRTYSGNTIYF	TGTGCCAGCAGCCATTCCCGGGACAGGACGTACTCTGGAAACACCATATATTTT
TRBD2	TRBV5-1	NA	TRBJ2-3	CASSTRITSGADTQYF	TGCGCCAGCAGCACCCGTATTACTAGCGGGGCAGATACGCAGTATTTT
TRBD2	TRBV10-3	few	TRBJ2-1	CAISTLSGGANEQFF	TGTGCCATCAGTACTCTCAGCGGGGGGGCCAATGAGCAGTTCTTC
NA	TRBV5-1	many	TRBJ2-5	CASSSPGAEETQYF	TGCGCCAGCAGCTCCCCAGGGGCTGAGGAGACCCAGTACTTC
NA	TRBV6-2/TRBV6-3	few	TRBJ2-5	CASTGETQYF	TGTGCCAGCACCGGGGAGACCCAGTACTTC
NA	TRBV12-3/TRBV12-4	many	TRBJ2-5	CASSRGSQETQYF	TGTGCCAGCAGCCGTGGGTCTCAAGAGACCCAGTACTTC
TRBD2	TRBV7-9	NA	TRBJ2-5	CASSLVMGGQETQYF	TGTGCCAGCAGCTTAGTGATGGGGGGGCAAGAGACCCAGTACTTC
NA	TRBV2	few	TRBJ2-1	CASSQWANEQFF	TGTGCCAGCAGCCAGTGGGCCAACGAGCAGTTCTTC
NA	TRBV10-2	few	TRBJ2-1	CASRIGVPNEQFF	TGCGCCAGCAGAATCGGGGTACCCAATGAGCAGTTCTTC
NA	TRBV18	NA	TRBJ1-3	CASSPLTEPGNTIYF	TGTGCCAGCTCACCGTTGACCGAGCCTGGAAACACCATATATTTT
NA	TRBV7-2	few	TRBJ2-5	CASNHGTPETQYF	TGTGCCAGCAACCACGGGACTCCGGAGACCCAGTACTTC
TRBD2	TRBV10-2	NA	TRBJ2-3	CASSEAGGRGTQYF	TGCGCCAGCAGTGAAGCGGGGGGGCGGGGTACGCAGTATTTT
NA	TRBV29-1	few	TRBJ2-2	CSVVWAGKAGELFF	TGCAGCGTTGTGTGGGCAGGGAAGGCCGGGGAGCTGTTTTTT
NA	TRBV20-1	NA	TRBJ2-7	CSASESYEQYF	TGCAGTGCTAGTGAGTCCTACGAGCAGTACTTC
NA	TRBV27	NA	TRBJ2-5	CASKSGGQETQYF	TGTGCCAGCAAATCAGGGGGGCAGGAGACCCAGTACTTC
TRBD2	TRBV5-7	many	TRBJ2-1	CASSRGLAGNEQFF	TGTGCCAGCAGCCGCGGACTAGCAGGCAATGAGCAGTTCTTC
NA	TRBV6-2/TRBV6-3	NA	TRBJ2-7	CASSYSQGRYEQYF	TGTGCCAGCAGTTACTCGCAGGGACGCTACGAGCAGTACTTC
TRBD1	TRBV29-1	NA	TRBJ1-5	CSVRTGLSNQPQHF	TGCAGCGTTCGGACAGGACTTAGCAATCAGCCCCAGCATTTT
NA	TRBV7-2	many	TRBJ1-1	CASSWDGRYTEAFF	TGTGCCAGCAGCTGGGACGGCCGTTACACTGAAGCTTTCTTT
TRBD1	TRBV12-3/TRBV12-4	many	TRBJ2-1	CASSYDRDRNEQFF	TGTGCCAGCAGTTACGACAGGGACAGGAATGAGCAGTTCTTC
NA	TRBV7-9	few	TRBJ1-1	CASSLVQGSTEAFF	TGTGCCAGCAGCTTAGTCCAGGGTAGCACTGAAGCTTTCTTT
NA	TRBV15	NA	TRBJ1-1	CATSRDLTFGALNTEAFF	TGTGCCACCAGCAGAGATCTGACATTCGGGGCCCTGAACACTGAAGCTTTCTTT
NA	TRBV4-3	few	TRBJ1-5	CASSQGEGRNQPQHF	TGCGCCAGCAGCCAAGGCGAAGGGCGTAATCAGCCCCAGCATTTT
NA	TRBV7-8	few	TRBJ2-5	CASFAGNLQETQYF	TGTGCCAGCTTTGCGGGAAACCTCCAAGAGACCCAGTACTTC
NA	TRBV5-4	NA	TRBJ2-1	CASGVGVGSYNEQFF	TGTGCCAGCGGAGTAGGTGTGGGTTCCTACAATGAGCAGTTCTTC
NA	TRBV11-2	few	TRBJ2-3	CASSAGGRGNTDTQYF	TGTGCCAGCAGCGCCGGGGGTCGGGGGAACACAGATACGCAGTATTTT
NA	TRBV7-3	NA	TRBJ2-2	CASSPNWGRTGELFF	TGTGCCAGCAGCCCTAACTGGGGACGCACCGGGGAGCTGTTTTTT
TRBD1	TRBV27	NA	TRBJ2-7	CASSRPGQSFHEQYF	TGTGCCAGCAGTCGCCCGGGACAGTCATTCCACGAGCAGTACTTC
NA	TRBV30	NA	TRBJ1-1	CAWSVMAGRLHTEAFF	TGTGCCTGGAGTGTAATGGCAGGCCGGCTGCACACTGAAGCTTTCTTT
TRBD1	TRBV3-1	NA	TRBJ1-2	CASSQGTGLGYTF	TGTGCCAGCAGCCAGGGGACAGGTCTAGGCTACACCTTC
NA	TRBV11-2	few	TRBJ2-5	CASSFRRSGQETQYF	TGTGCCAGCAGCTTTAGGAGAAGCGGACAAGAGACCCAGTACTTC
NA	TRBV3-1	few	TRBJ2-1	CASSQVGHRSSYNEQFF	TGTGCCAGCAGCCAAGTCGGGCATCGAAGCTCCTACAATGAGCAGTTCTTC